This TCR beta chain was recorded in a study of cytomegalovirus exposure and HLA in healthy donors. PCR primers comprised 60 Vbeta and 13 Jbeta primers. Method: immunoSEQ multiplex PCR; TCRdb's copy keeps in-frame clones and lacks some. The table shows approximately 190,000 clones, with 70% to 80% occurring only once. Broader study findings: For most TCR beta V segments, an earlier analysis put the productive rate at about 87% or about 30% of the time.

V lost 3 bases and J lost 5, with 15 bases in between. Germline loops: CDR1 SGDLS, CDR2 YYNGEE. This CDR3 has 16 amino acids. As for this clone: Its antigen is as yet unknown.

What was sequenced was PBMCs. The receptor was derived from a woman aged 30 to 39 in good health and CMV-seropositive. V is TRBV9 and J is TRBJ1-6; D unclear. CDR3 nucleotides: TGTGCCAGCAGCGGGGTCCCCTGGGCGAATAATTCACCCCTCCACTTT. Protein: CASSGVPWANNSPLHF.